Each of the 28 T cell receptor beta chains below was sequenced from the same sample in a study of blood T cell repertoires in COVID-19. Data came from immunoSEQ multiplex PCR; TCRdb stores just in-frame clones and leaves some out. This table holds about 130,000 clones, more than 75% found once. The material sequenced was peripheral blood. These TCRs come from a woman aged 55-69 years with acute or convalescent COVID-19.

This chain links TRBV30 with TRBJ1-2; 10 positions match TRBD1. The germline V gene encodes CDR1 GTSNPN and CDR2 SVGIG (reference sequence). The CDR3 runs 15 residues. The V gene end was trimmed by 1 base and the J gene end by 8 bases; junction bases not matched to a gene: 10. Here the CDR3 DNA reads TGTGCCTGGAGTGCCCGGGACAGGGGTACGTGGGGCTACACCTTC. This encodes CAWSARDRGTWGYTF.

The gene calls are TRBV9 and TRBJ2-1, with 8 bases lining up with TRBD2. J gave up 5 bases and V 3 bases, and 7 bases lay outside the gene matches. Germline assignment: CDR1 SGDLS and CDR2 YYNGEE. The CDR3 runs to 15 residues. The CDR3 nucleotides read TGTGCCAGCAGCGCAAGCGGGAGAACGAACAATGAGCAGTTCTTC. As protein: CASSASGRTNNEQFF.

CDR3 nucleotides: TGTGCCAGCAGCCAGCGACTAGCGGGAGTCTCTGGGGCCAACGTCCTGACTTTC. The encoded protein is CASSQRLAGVSGANVLTF. This chain uses TRBV3-1 (or the pseudogene TRBV3-2) with TRBJ2-6, with 12 bases aligning to TRBD2. In germline, CDR1 is LGHDT, CDR2 YNNKEL (reference sequence). V shed 3 bases, J shed 0 bases, and the junction held 3 bases outside the gene matches. The CDR3 runs 18 residues.

The chain has TRBV5-4 and TRBJ2-5; 8 bases agree with TRBD2. Germline lookup yields CDR1 SGHNT and CDR2 YYREEE (reference sequence). The junction had 3 bases not matched to a gene; V was cut back by 0 bases and J by 5 bases. The CDR3 consists of 14 residues. CDR3 nucleotide sequence: TGTGCCAGCAGCTTGGCGGGAGGGTTGGAGACCCAGTACTTC. As protein: CASSLAGGLETQYF.

V is TRBV5-8 and J is TRBJ1-5, with D possibly matching TRBD1 (6 bases). V shed 4 bases and J shed 1 base, with 12 bases lying between them. Germline CDR1 reads SGHTS; CDR2 reads YDEGEE. The CDR3 totals 15 residues. CDR3 residues: CASSAGGHSNQPQHF. The CDR3 nucleotides read TGTGCCAGCAGCGCGGGGGGACACAGCAATCAGCCCCAGCATTTT.

Worth noting for this clone: One end of the junction fails to match germline, which may point to a read error. The chain uses TRBV7-7 and TRBJ1-6; D is possibly TRBD1 (5 bases). The CDR3 is made up of 13 amino acids. In germline, CDR1 is SSHAT, CDR2 FNYEAQ (reference sequence). CDR3 in amino acids: CASSAGPNSPLHF. The CDR3 DNA is TGTGCTAGCAGCGCGGGGCCTAATTCACCCCTCCACTTT. The full variable domain, in which reference TRBV7-7 and TRBJ1-6 provide the parts outside the CDR3, is GAGVSQSPRYKVTKRGQDVTLRCDPISSHATLYWYQQALGQGPEFLTYFNYEAQPDKSGLPSDRFSAERPEGSISTLTIQRTEQRDSAMYRCASSAGPNSPLHFGNGTRLTVT.

This rearrangement joins TRBV5-1 to TRBJ2-7; D uncertain. The germline gives CDR1 SGHRS, CDR2 YFSETQ. Trimming removed 4 bases at V and 2 bases at J, with 4 bases between. The CDR3 spans 11 residues. The CDR3 nucleotides read TGCGCCAGCAGCCTCCCCTACGAGCAGTACTTC. Translating gives CASSLPYEQYF. Full variable domain (remainder filled in from reference TRBV5-1 and TRBJ2-7): KAGVTQTPRYLIKTRGQQVTLSCSPISGHRSVSWYQQTPGQGLQFLFEYFSETQRNKGNFPGRFSGRQFSNSRSEMNVSTLELGDSALYLCASSLPYEQYFGPGTRLTVT.

The chain has TRBV27 and TRBJ2-7; 8 bases are shared with TRBD1. The CDR3 spans 15 residues. Germline assignment: CDR1 MNHEY and CDR2 SMNVEV (reference sequence). Trimming removed 2 bases from V and 1 base from J; junction bases left unmatched: 4. The CDR3 region has the DNA TGTGCCAGCAGTTTACAGGGGGCATCGTCCTACGAGCAGTACGTC. It codes for CASSLQGASSYEQYV.

Comment on this clone: Relative to the germline gene, one junction end is altered; a read error may explain this. The chain employs TRBV10-2 and TRBJ1-2, with D maybe TRBD1 (6 bases). This CDR3 is built from 16 residues. CDR1 is WSHSY, CDR2 SAAADI, per germline. The CDR3 protein is CASNEGGRGRNYGYTF. The CDR3 DNA follows: TGCGCCAGCAATGAGGGGGGGAGGGGACGGAACTATGGCTACACCTTC.

This clone was detected only a few times. V and J are TRBV28 and TRBJ1-4, with TRBD1 matching over 12 bases. The germline gives CDR1 MDHEN, CDR2 SYDVKM. Trimming took 4 bases from V and 6 from J; bases not matched to a gene: 12. This CDR3 has 18 residues. CDR3 sequence: CASSSPSQGTGGHEKLFF. The CDR3 region has the DNA TGTGCCAGCAGTTCTCCATCTCAAGGGACAGGGGGCCATGAAAAACTGTTTTTT.

About this clone itself: Within the sample, other DNA sequences also encode this same CDR3. The rearrangement uses TRBV5-1 and TRBJ1-1; 7 bases are a match to TRBD1. Trimming took 4 bases from V and 4 from J; bases not matched to a gene: 7. CDR1 and CDR2 (germline): SGHRS, YFSETQ. The CDR3 runs to 14 residues. DNA of the CDR3: TGCGCCAGCAGCCCGTCAGGGGGTAGCACTGAAGCTTTCTTT. This encodes CASSPSGGSTEAFF.

This rearrangement joins TRBV29-1 to TRBJ2-5; TRBD1 is a possible D gene (5 bases). This CDR3 contains 12 residues. Between the trimmed V and J ends, which lost 0 bases and 4 bases, there was a span of 6 bases. Germline CDR1 reads SQVTM; CDR2 reads ANQGSEA. DNA for the CDR3: TGCAGCGTTGAAGAAGACAGAGAGACCCAGTACTTC. It yields the protein CSVEEDRETQYF. The full variable domain, in which reference TRBV29-1 and TRBJ2-5 provide the parts outside the CDR3, is SAVISQKPSRDICQRGTSLTIQCQVDSQVTMMFWYRQQPGQSLTLIATANQGSEATYESGFVIDKFPISRPNLTFSTLTVSNMSPEDSSIYLCSVEEDRETQYFGPGTRLLVL.

The genes are TRBV7-3 and TRBJ2-1, with D possibly being TRBD1 (5 bases). The germline CDR1 and CDR2 sequences are SGHTA and FQGTGA. The CDR3 consists of 16 residues. The ends were cut back, 2 bases at V and 3 bases at J, with 14 bases in the middle. CDR3 sequence (DNA): TGTGCCAGCAGCTTATCCAGGGCTTCCTACTACAATGAGCAGTTCTTC. Translating gives CASSLSRASYYNEQFF.

This clone was detected once. The chain combines TRBV6-5 with TRBJ2-7; D call uncertain. The germline gives CDR1 MNHEY, CDR2 SVGAGI. The V and J ends lost 2 bases and 4 bases respectively, with 12 bases between them. The CDR3 is 14 residues long. CDR3 sequence (DNA): TGTGCCAGCAGTTACAAAACACCTTTTTACGAGCAGTACTTC. It is translated as CASSYKTPFYEQYF.

This clone appeared once. The gene calls are TRBV6-5 and TRBJ2-5; the match to TRBD2 covers 7 bases. V trimming: 2 bases; J trimming: 7 bases; junction bases outside the gene matches: 10. The CDR3 has 15 residues. Per germline, CDR1 MNHEY and CDR2 SVGAGI. The CDR3 DNA follows: TGTGCCAGCAGTTACGACGTAGCGGGCCAGTGGACCCAGTACTTC. Translated, it gives CASSYDVAGQWTQYF.

The gene calls are TRBV5-1 and TRBJ2-2; 8 positions agree with TRBD2. The CDR3 sequence is 17 residues long. Trimming cost V 0 bases and J 0 bases; bases outside gene matches: 4. The germline CDR1 and CDR2 sequences are SGHRS and YFSETQ. The CDR3 reads CASSLGRAGANTGELFF. The CDR3 DNA follows: TGCGCCAGCAGCTTGGGGCGAGCGGGAGCGAACACCGGGGAGCTGTTTTTT.

This chain uses TRBV10-1 with TRBJ2-1; D gene uncertain. The CDR3 has 16 residues. Germline V gene sequence: CDR1 WNHNN, CDR2 SYGVQD (reference sequence). V lost 0 bases to trimming and J lost 5 bases, with 14 bases between them. This chain's CDR3 is CASSESGVYANNEQFF. In DNA form, the CDR3 reads TGCGCCAGCAGTGAGTCAGGAGTTTATGCGAACAATGAGCAGTTCTTC.

A note on this clone: A read error may produce the germline difference seen at one junction end. This chain links TRBV6-1 with TRBJ1-1, with a weak D call TRBD1 (6 bases). The germline V gene encodes CDR1 MNHNS and CDR2 SASEGT. The CDR3 contains 14 residues. The CDR3 is CASREGGRNTEAFF. The DNA for the CDR3 is TGTGCCAGCAGAGAAGGGGGGCGGAACACTGAAGCTTTCTTT.

This chain connects TRBV11-2 to TRBJ1-3; D might be TRBD1 (5 bases). The length of the CDR3 is 13 residues. V was shortened by 3 bases and J by 3 bases, with 6 bases between the two germline ends. Germline CDR1 SGHAT, CDR2 FQNNGV. The CDR3 DNA reads TGTGCCAGCAGCTTCAGGGTTGGAAACACCATATATTTT. Encoded protein: CASSFRVGNTIYF.

The chain couples TRBV9 to TRBJ2-2; the D is unclear. This CDR3 contains 12 residues. Germline V lookup: CDR1 SGDLS, CDR2 YYNGEE. Trimming pared 2 bases from V and 8 bases from J, leaving 7 bases between. CDR3 residues: CASSVVLGELFF. CDR3 nucleotides: TGTGCCAGCAGCGTCGTATTGGGGGAGCTGTTTTTT.

The gene calls are TRBV6-5 and TRBJ1-1, with D maybe TRBD1 (6 bases). Germline V gene lookup returns CDR1 MNHEY and CDR2 SVGAGI. Trimming cost V 4 bases and J 4 bases, with 10 bases left between them. The CDR3 covers 13 residues. The CDR3 here is CASSFQQGTEAFF. DNA of the CDR3: TGTGCCAGCAGTTTCCAACAGGGCACTGAAGCTTTCTTT.

The chain is built from TRBV4-1 and TRBJ1-2, with a tentative D call TRBD1 (6 bases). Germline CDR1 is MGHRA and CDR2 is YSYEKL. The CDR3 runs 17 residues. Trimming shortened V by 0 bases and J by 6 bases, and 20 bases separated the two germline ends. The CDR3 spells CASSQEPPGGAAHGYTF. The CDR3 nucleotides are TGCGCCAGCAGCCAAGAACCCCCTGGGGGGGCCGCTCATGGCTACACCTTC.

This clone was observed a handful of times. The V call is TRBV29-1, the J call TRBJ1-1; 8 bases are a match to TRBD1. J was trimmed by 4 bases and V by 8 bases; bases with no gene match: 9. The CDR3 extends over 13 amino acids. In germline, CDR1 is SQVTM, CDR2 ANQGSEA. The CDR3, as DNA: TGCAGCACCTCCCACACAGGGGGCACTGAAGCTTTCTTT. Amino acid sequence: CSTSHTGGTEAFF.

This clone has more than one count but fewer than ten. The V gene is TRBV27, the J gene TRBJ1-6; TRBD1 matches at 7 bases. CDR1 and CDR2 (germline): MNHEY, SMNVEV (reference sequence). CDR3 length: 16 amino acids. Unmatched junction bases numbered 11, after V lost 5 bases and J lost 7 bases. CDR3 sequence: CASSPSWTGLNSPLHF. In DNA form, the CDR3 reads TGTGCCAGCAGTCCGTCCTGGACAGGTTTAAATTCACCCCTCCACTTT.

V gene TRBV5-1 combines with J gene TRBJ1-2, with D possibly matching TRBD1 (5 bases). This CDR3 comprises 15 residues. V shed 0 bases and J shed 8 bases, with 17 bases lying between them. Germline CDR1 and CDR2: SGHRS and YFSETQ. The CDR3 loop is CASSLAAAGGEGYTF. The CDR3 coding sequence is TGCGCCAGCAGCTTGGCCGCAGCCGGGGGAGAAGGCTACACCTTC.

The chain couples TRBV30 to TRBJ2-3; D perhaps matches TRBD1 (5 bases). V lost 3 bases, J lost 5 bases, and 12 bases lay in between. The CDR3 extends over 13 amino acids. Germline V gene sequence: CDR1 GTSNPN, CDR2 SVGIG (reference sequence). The CDR3 nucleotides are TGTGCCTGGAGGGGGCTTCTTGAAGATACGCAGTATTTT. It codes for CAWRGLLEDTQYF. The complete variable domain, with remaining parts taken from reference TRBV30 and TRBJ2-3, reads SQTIHQWPATLVQPVGSPLSLECTVEGTSNPNLYWYRQAAGRGLQLLFYSVGIGQISSEVPQNLSASRPQDRQFILSSKKLLLSDSGFYLCAWRGLLEDTQYFGPGTRLTVL.

V usage is TRBV7-2 and J usage is TRBJ2-5; 10 bases map to TRBD2. The V segment lost 3 bases and the J segment 0 bases; nucleotides outside the gene matches: 13. The CDR3 totals 19 residues. The germline gives CDR1 SGHTA, CDR2 FQGNSA. The DNA for the CDR3 is TGTGCCAGCAGCTTGGGCCCCCATCTAGCGGGAGTTAACCAAGAGACCCAGTACTTC. Amino acids: CASSLGPHLAGVNQETQYF.

This chain links TRBV7-3 with TRBJ2-1, with D possibly TRBD2 on 6 matching bases. Germline CDR1 is SGHTA and CDR2 is FQGTGA. The CDR3 is 14 residues long. V was trimmed by 1 base and J by 5 bases, leaving 9 bases between them. CDR3 nucleotides: TGTGCCAGCAGCTTAATTGCGGGACACAATGAGCAGTTCTTC. Its protein product is CASSLIAGHNEQFF.